This T cell receptor (beta chain) was recorded in a study of cytomegalovirus exposure and HLA in healthy donors. Trimming left V 2 bases short and J 4 bases short, with 12 bases between. The CDR3 covers 15 residues. CDR1 and CDR2 from the germline V gene are MNHEY and SVGAGI. Primers: 60 Vbeta forward and 13 Jbeta reverse. Clones were sequenced by immunoSEQ multiplex PCR, and TCRdb holds only the in-frame ones, with some missing. Of around 190,000 clones in the sample, more than 65% were seen once. The clonotype was recovered from a woman between 45 and 65 years old in good health and CMV-seronegative. The rearrangement joins TRBV6-5 to TRBJ1-3, with D possibly matching TRBD1 (6 bases). The sample was PBMCs. CDR3 sequence: CASSYEGVGGNTIYF. The DNA of the CDR3 is TGTGCCAGCAGTTACGAGGGGGTAGGAGGAAACACCATATATTTT.